Each of the 20 T cell receptor beta chains below was sequenced from the same sample in a study of cytomegalovirus exposure and HLA in healthy donors. PCR was performed using 60 Vbeta and 13 Jbeta primers. Repertoires were generated with immunoSEQ multiplex PCR, while TCRdb's copy carries only in-frame clones and drops some. The sample carries 120,000 or so clones, approximately 83% recorded once. The specimen was PBMCs. These receptors came from a man in his forties in good health and CMV-seronegative.

The chain couples TRBV7-6 to TRBJ1-5; D is perhaps TRBD1 (5 bases). The V and J ends lost 6 bases and 1 base respectively, with 13 bases between them. CDR1 is SGHVS, CDR2 FNYEAQ, per germline. The CDR3 runs to 15 residues. CDR3 residues: CASSLLSGSNQPQHF. The CDR3 DNA sequence: TGTGCCAGCAGTTTATTATCAGGGAGCAATCAGCCCCAGCATTTT.

The rearrangement uses TRBV2 and TRBJ2-7; TRBD2 might be the D (6 bases). Between the trimmed V and J ends, which lost 6 bases and 2 bases, there was a span of 14 bases. Germline V CDR1 and CDR2: SNHLY, FYNNEI. The CDR3 has 14 residues. The chain's CDR3 is CASRGRLSTYEQYF. The CDR3 DNA reads as TGTGCCAGCAGGGGGAGGCTGTCTACCTACGAGCAGTACTTC.

This clone was detected once. The chain employs TRBV19 and TRBJ2-7; maybe TRBD1 (6 bases). CDR3 length equals 14 residues. Trimming removed 3 bases at V and 0 bases at J, with 9 bases between. Germline values: CDR1 LNHDA, CDR2 SQIVND (reference sequence). CDR3 coding DNA: TGTGCCAGTAGTATTAGGGACACCTCCTACGAGCAGTACTTC. The encoded protein is CASSIRDTSYEQYF. Supplemented by reference TRBV19 and TRBJ2-7, the full variable domain reads DGGITQSPKYLFRKEGQNVTLSCEQNLNHDAMYWYRQDPGQGLRLIYYSQIVNDFQKGDIAEGYSVSREKKESFPLTVTSAQKNPTAFYLCASSIRDTSYEQYFGPGTRLTVT.

The chain carries TRBV5-4 and TRBJ2-1; the D gene is possibly TRBD1 (5 bases). Germline CDR1 SGHNT, CDR2 YYREEE (reference sequence). The CDR3 totals 13 residues. Trimming removed 6 bases from V and 6 bases from J, with 13 bases in between. Written as DNA, the CDR3 is TGTGCCAGCACGGACACCTCACTCAATGAGCAGTTCTTC. Its translation is CASTDTSLNEQFF.

This chain links TRBV6-1 with TRBJ2-3; 7 positions agree with TRBD2. Germline lookup yields CDR1 MNHNS and CDR2 SASEGT. This CDR3 spans 14 amino acids. V dropped 0 bases and J dropped 10; count of bases not matched to a gene: 7. In DNA, the CDR3 is TGTGCCAGCAGTGAAGCCAGGGTGAGCGGGGCGCAGTATTTT. This sequence encodes CASSEARVSGAQYF.

The genes are TRBV7-2 and TRBJ1-5; D is possibly TRBD1 (5 bases). Germline V gives CDR1 SGHTA, CDR2 FQGNSA. The CDR3 length is 16 residues. The V gene lost 5 bases and the J gene lost 2 bases, with 16 bases spanning the gap. The chain's CDR3 is CASSPRGPGGNQPQHF. DNA for the CDR3: TGTGCCAGCAGCCCCCGGGGCCCGGGAGGCAATCAGCCCCAGCATTTT.

This clone was seen once. The V and J genes are TRBV19 and TRBJ1-4; 7 bases are a match to TRBD1. Germline V CDR1 and CDR2: LNHDA, SQIVND (reference sequence). CDR3 length: 15 residues. The trim removed 4 bases at V and 5 bases at J, leaving 7 bases unmatched. CDR3 in amino acids: CASSTGQVLNEKLFF. In DNA form, the CDR3 reads TGTGCCAGTAGTACCGGACAGGTTCTCAATGAAAAACTGTTTTTT.

The rearrangement links TRBV18 to TRBJ1-2; TRBD1 matches at 9 bases. Trimming cost V 6 bases and J 1 base; bases outside gene matches: 6. CDR3 size: 15 residues. From germline, CDR1 is KGHSH and CDR2 LQKENI. The CDR3 DNA is TGTGCCAGCTCCCCGGGACAGGGTGATAACTATGGCTACACCTTC. Protein product: CASSPGQGDNYGYTF.

CDR3 amino acids: CASSHRGGPTEAFF. The DNA for the CDR3 is TGTGCCAGCAGTCACAGGGGGGGGCCCACTGAAGCTTTCTTT. The rearrangement links TRBV27 to TRBJ1-1, with 8 bases identical to TRBD1. J gave up 4 bases and V 5 bases, and 6 bases lay outside the gene matches. Germline CDR1 is MNHEY and CDR2 is SMNVEV (reference sequence). The CDR3 extends over 14 amino acids.

The rearrangement uses TRBV5-5 and TRBJ2-3; D is perhaps TRBD1 (6 bases). Trimming took 3 bases from V and 1 from J, leaving 12 bases between them. Germline-derived CDR1 and CDR2 are SGHKS and YYEKEE (reference sequence). The CDR3 is made up of 15 amino acids. The CDR3 DNA is TGTGCCAGCAGCTCGGACAGTCGCGGCACAGATACGCAGTATTTT. It is translated as CASSSDSRGTDTQYF. Full variable domain (rest looked up from reference TRBV5-5 and TRBJ2-3): DAGVTQSPTHLIKTRGQQVTLRCSPISGHKSVSWYQQVLGQGPQFIFQYYEKEERGRGNFPDRFSARQFPNYSSELNVNALLLGDSALYLCASSSDSRGTDTQYFGPGTRLTVL.

The chain uses TRBV28 and TRBJ2-3, with D possibly matching TRBD2 (6 bases). The length of the CDR3 is 16 residues. Trimming removed 5 bases from V and 0 bases from J, with 15 bases in between. The germline V gene has CDR1 MDHEN and CDR2 SYDVKM. The CDR3 region has the DNA TGTGCCAGCAGTCCTCGACTAGGGTCTAGCACAGATACGCAGTATTTT. Translated, it gives CASSPRLGSSTDTQYF.

This clone was recorded a few times. The J gene is TRBJ2-5, the V gene TRBV4-2; 7 bases are a match to TRBD2. This CDR3 spans 14 amino acids. The V and J ends lost 2 bases and 2 bases, in that order; junction bases with no gene match: 2. Looked up from germline, CDR1 is LGHNA and CDR2 is YNFKEQ. The CDR3 sequence: CASSQPRGQETQYF. Here the CDR3 DNA reads TGTGCCAGCAGCCAACCGCGGGGGCAAGAGACCCAGTACTTC.

The chain has TRBV7-9 and TRBJ1-2; TRBD1 agrees at 8 bases. The germline V gene encodes CDR1 SEHNR and CDR2 FQNEAQ (reference sequence). This CDR3 region has 15 residues. V trimming: 3 bases; J trimming: 6 bases; junction bases outside the gene matches: 9. The CDR3 loop is CASSLGDGTGHGYTF. CDR3 DNA sequence: TGTGCCAGCAGCTTGGGGGATGGGACAGGCCATGGCTACACCTTC.

V is TRBV6-6 and J is TRBJ2-7; D ambiguous. CDR1 MNHNY and CDR2 SVGAGI come from the germline V gene (reference sequence). This CDR3 contains 13 residues. The V gene lost 8 bases and the J gene lost 2 bases, with 13 bases spanning the gap. CDR3 in DNA: TGTGCCAGCTCTAATCCTCCCCCCTACGAGCAGTACTTC. Protein sequence: CASSNPPPYEQYF.

The J gene is TRBJ1-5, the V gene TRBV7-9, with D perhaps TRBD1 (5 bases). This CDR3 comprises 15 residues. The V end was cut by 0 bases, the J end by 2 bases, with 8 bases between. Germline V gives CDR1 SEHNR, CDR2 FQNEAQ (reference sequence). CDR3 nucleotide sequence: TGTGCCAGCAGCTTAGCCGGGACTGGCAATCAGCCCCAGCATTTT. It is translated as CASSLAGTGNQPQHF.

The table lists this clone with a count of one. The chain uses TRBV28 and TRBJ2-7; tentative D call: TRBD1 (6 bases). V lost 2 bases, J lost 4 bases, and 15 bases lay in between. Germline V CDR1 and CDR2: MDHEN, SYDVKM. The CDR3 runs to 15 residues. As DNA, the CDR3 is TGTGCCAGCAGTTTACGCCCAGGGGAACGATACGAGCAGTACTTC. Translating gives CASSLRPGERYEQYF.

The chain uses TRBV7-9 and TRBJ1-2; 7 bases match TRBD1. Looked up from germline, CDR1 is SEHNR and CDR2 is FQNEAQ (reference sequence). J lost 6 bases, V lost 4 bases, and 11 bases had no gene match. The CDR3 consists of 15 residues. The CDR3, as DNA: TGTGCCAGCAGCTCCTGGGACAGCCCGGCTAATGGCTACACCTTC. Its protein is CASSSWDSPANGYTF.

The genes are TRBV27 and TRBJ1-2; 8 bases match TRBD1. In germline, CDR1 is MNHEY, CDR2 SMNVEV (reference sequence). This CDR3 contains 13 residues. The J segment lost 8 bases and the V segment lost 5 bases, leaving 7 bases of the junction unmatched. The CDR3 bases are TGTGCCAGCAGTCCTCGGGACAGGTACGGCTACACCTTC. This sequence encodes CASSPRDRYGYTF.

DNA for the CDR3: TGTGCCAGCACGCGGATCAGCAATCAGCCCCAGCATTTT. It is translated as CASTRISNQPQHF. V and J are TRBV2 and TRBJ1-5; no reliable D call. Germline V CDR1 and CDR2: SNHLY, FYNNEI. Trimming removed 7 bases from V and 1 base from J, with 8 bases in between. CDR3 size: 13 residues.

The V call is TRBV7-2, the J call TRBJ2-5; 13 bases agree with TRBD2. V lost 4 bases and J lost 4; bases outside the gene matches: 3. The CDR3 has 15 residues. Germline-derived CDR1 and CDR2 are SGHTA and FQGNSA. The CDR3: CASSYRTSGGETQYF. CDR3 nucleotide sequence: TGTGCCAGCAGCTACCGGACTAGCGGGGGAGAGACCCAGTACTTC.